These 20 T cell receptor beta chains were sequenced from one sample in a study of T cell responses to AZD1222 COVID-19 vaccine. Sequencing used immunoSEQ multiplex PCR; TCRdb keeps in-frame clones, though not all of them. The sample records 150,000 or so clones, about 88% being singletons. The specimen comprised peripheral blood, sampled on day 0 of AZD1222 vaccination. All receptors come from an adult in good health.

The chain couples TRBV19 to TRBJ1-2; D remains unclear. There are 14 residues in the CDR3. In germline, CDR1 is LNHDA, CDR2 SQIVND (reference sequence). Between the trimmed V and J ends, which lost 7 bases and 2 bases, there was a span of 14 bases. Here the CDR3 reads CASIDYRGNYGYTF. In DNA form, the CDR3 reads TGTGCCAGTATCGATTACCGAGGGAACTATGGCTACACCTTC.

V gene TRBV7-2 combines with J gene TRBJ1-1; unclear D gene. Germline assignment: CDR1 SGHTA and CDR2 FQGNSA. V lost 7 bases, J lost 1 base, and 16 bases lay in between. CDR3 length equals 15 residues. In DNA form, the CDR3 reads TGTGCCAGCACCTTCAGCGGGCGGAGGAACACTGAAGCTTTCTTT. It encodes CASTFSGRRNTEAFF.

The CDR3 reads CASSATLRGPQHF. The CDR3 DNA reads as TGTGCCAGCAGCGCAACCTTACGCGGGCCCCAGCATTTT. The V and J genes are TRBV5-8 and TRBJ1-5; no reliable D call. The CDR3 totals 13 residues. The germline gives CDR1 SGHTS, CDR2 YDEGEE. V lost 4 bases and J 9 bases, leaving 14 bases between the germline ends. Full variable domain (missing parts from reference TRBV5-8 and TRBJ1-5): EAGVTQSPTHLIKTRGQQATLRCSPISGHTSVYWYQQALGLGLQFLLWYDEGEERNRGNFPPRFSGRQFPNYSSELNVNALELEDSALYLCASSATLRGPQHFGDGTRLSIL.

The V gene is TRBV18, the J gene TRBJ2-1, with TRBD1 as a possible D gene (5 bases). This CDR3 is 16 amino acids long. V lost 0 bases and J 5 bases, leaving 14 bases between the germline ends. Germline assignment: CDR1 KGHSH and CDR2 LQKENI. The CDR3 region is CASSPPRGRADNEQFF. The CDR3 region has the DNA TGTGCCAGCTCACCACCGAGAGGCAGGGCAGACAATGAGCAGTTCTTC.

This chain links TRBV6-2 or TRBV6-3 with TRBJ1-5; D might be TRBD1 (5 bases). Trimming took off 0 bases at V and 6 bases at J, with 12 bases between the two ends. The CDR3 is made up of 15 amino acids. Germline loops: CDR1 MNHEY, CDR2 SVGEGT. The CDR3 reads CASSYSIGVGQPQHF. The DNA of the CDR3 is TGTGCCAGCAGTTACTCGATAGGGGTCGGTCAGCCCCAGCATTTT.

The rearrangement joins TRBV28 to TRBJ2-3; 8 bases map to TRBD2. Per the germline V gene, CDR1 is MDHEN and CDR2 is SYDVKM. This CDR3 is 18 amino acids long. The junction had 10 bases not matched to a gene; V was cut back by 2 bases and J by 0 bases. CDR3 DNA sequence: TGTGCCAGCAGTTTAAGGCGGGCTAGCGGGCTCAGCACAGATACGCAGTATTTT. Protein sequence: CASSLRRASGLSTDTQYF.

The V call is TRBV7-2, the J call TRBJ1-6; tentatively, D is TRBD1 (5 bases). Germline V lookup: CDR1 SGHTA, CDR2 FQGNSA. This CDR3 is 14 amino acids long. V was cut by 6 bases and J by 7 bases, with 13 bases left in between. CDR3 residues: CASSLWGLNSPLHF. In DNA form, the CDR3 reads TGTGCCAGCAGTCTTTGGGGACTAAATTCACCCCTCCACTTT.

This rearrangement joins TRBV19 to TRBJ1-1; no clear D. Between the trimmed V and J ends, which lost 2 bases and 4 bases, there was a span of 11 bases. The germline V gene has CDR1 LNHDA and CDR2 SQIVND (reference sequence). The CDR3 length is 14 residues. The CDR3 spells CASSIILGATEAFF. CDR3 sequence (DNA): TGTGCCAGTAGTATAATTTTGGGTGCCACTGAAGCTTTCTTT.

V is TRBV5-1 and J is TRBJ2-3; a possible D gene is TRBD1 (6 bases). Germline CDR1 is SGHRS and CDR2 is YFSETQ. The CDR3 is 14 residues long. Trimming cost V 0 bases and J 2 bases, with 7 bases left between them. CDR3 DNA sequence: TGCGCCAGCAGCTTGGACAGGGCCACAGATACGCAGTATTTT. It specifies CASSLDRATDTQYF.

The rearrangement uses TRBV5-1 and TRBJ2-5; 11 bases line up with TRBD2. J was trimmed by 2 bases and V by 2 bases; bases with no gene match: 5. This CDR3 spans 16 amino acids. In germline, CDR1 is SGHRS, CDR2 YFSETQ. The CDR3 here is CASSFQASGRQETQYF. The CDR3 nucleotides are TGCGCCAGCAGCTTTCAAGCTAGCGGGAGGCAAGAGACCCAGTACTTC.

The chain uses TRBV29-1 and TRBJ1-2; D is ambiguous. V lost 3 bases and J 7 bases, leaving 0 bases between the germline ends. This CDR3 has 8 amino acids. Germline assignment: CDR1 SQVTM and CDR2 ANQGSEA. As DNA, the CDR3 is TGCAGCGTTGATGGCTACACCTTC. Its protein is CSVDGYTF.

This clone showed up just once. The CDR3 sequence is CATSRDGAGYGYTF. The CDR3 coding sequence is TGTGCCACCAGCAGAGATGGTGCCGGTTATGGCTACACCTTC. The chain is built from TRBV15 and TRBJ1-2; no definite D call. Germline assignment: CDR1 LNHNV and CDR2 YYDKDF (reference sequence). The length of the CDR3 is 14 residues. V was cut by 0 bases and J by 5 bases, with 10 bases left in between.

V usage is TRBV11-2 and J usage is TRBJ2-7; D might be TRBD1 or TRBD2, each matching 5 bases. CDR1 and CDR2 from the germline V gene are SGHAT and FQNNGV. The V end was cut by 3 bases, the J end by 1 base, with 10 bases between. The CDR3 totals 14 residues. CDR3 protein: CASSLGTESYEQYF. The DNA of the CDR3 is TGTGCCAGCAGCTTGGGGACGGAATCCTACGAGCAGTACTTC. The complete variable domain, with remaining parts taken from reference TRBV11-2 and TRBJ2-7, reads EAGVAQSPRYKIIEKRQSVAFWCNPISGHATLYWYQQILGQGPKLLIQFQNNGVVDDSQLPKDRFSAERLKGVDSTLKIQPAKLEDSAVYLCASSLGTESYEQYFGPGTRLTVT.

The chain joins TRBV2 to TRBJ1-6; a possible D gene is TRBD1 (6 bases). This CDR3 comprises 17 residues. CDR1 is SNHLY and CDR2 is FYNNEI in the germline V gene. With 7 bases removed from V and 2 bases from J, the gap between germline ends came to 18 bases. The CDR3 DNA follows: TGTGCCAGCAAGGGAGAGGGGGAACACCCCTATAATTCACCCCTCCACTTT. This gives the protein CASKGEGEHPYNSPLHF. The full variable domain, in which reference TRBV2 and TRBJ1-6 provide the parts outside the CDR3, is EPEVTQTPSHQVTQMGQEVILRCVPISNHLYFYWYRQILGQKVEFLVSFYNNEISEKSEIFDDQFSVERPDGSNFTLKIRSTKLEDSAMYFCASKGEGEHPYNSPLHFGNGTRLTVT.

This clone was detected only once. The CDR3, as DNA: TGTGCCACCTCGCGGTTAAGCACCATATATTTT. This sequence encodes CATSRLSTIYF. This sequence joins TRBV19 and TRBJ1-3; no clear D. The V gene lost 10 bases and the J gene lost 9 bases, with 13 bases spanning the gap. The germline V gene encodes CDR1 LNHDA and CDR2 SQIVND (reference sequence). The CDR3 contains 11 residues.

CDR3 sequence: CASRSGRGRGEKLFF. CDR3 sequence (DNA): TGTGCCAGCAGGTCTGGTAGGGGTCGTGGAGAAAAACTGTTTTTT. V and J are TRBV13 and TRBJ1-4, with D possibly TRBD1 on 5 matching bases. The CDR3 runs 15 residues. V dropped 6 bases and J dropped 8 bases, with 19 bases sitting between them. The germline V gene has CDR1 PRHDT and CDR2 FYEKMQ (reference sequence). Together with reference TRBV13 and TRBJ1-4, the CDR3 gives the full variable domain: AAGVIQSPRHLIKEKRETATLKCYPIPRHDTVYWYQQGPGQDPQFLISFYEKMQSDKGSIPDRFSAQQFSDYHSELNMSSLELGDSALYFCASRSGRGRGEKLFFGSGTQLSVL.

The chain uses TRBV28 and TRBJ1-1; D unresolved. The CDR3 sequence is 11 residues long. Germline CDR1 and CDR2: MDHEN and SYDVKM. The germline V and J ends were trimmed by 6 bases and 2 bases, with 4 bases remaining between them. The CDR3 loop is CASRENTEAFF. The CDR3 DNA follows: TGTGCCAGCAGGGAAAACACTGAAGCTTTCTTT.

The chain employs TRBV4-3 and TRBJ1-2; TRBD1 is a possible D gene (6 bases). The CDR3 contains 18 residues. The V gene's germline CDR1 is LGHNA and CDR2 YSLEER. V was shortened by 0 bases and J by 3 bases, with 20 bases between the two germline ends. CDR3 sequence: CASSQDPYQGNRHYGYTF. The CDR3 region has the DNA TGCGCCAGCAGCCAAGATCCTTATCAGGGGAACCGACACTATGGCTACACCTTC.

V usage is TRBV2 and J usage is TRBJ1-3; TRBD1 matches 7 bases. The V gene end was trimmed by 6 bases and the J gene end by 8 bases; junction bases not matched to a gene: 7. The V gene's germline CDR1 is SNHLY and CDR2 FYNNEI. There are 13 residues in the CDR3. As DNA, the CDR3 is TGTGCCAGCAGGGGGGACAGTTTGGACACCATATATTTT. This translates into CASRGDSLDTIYF.

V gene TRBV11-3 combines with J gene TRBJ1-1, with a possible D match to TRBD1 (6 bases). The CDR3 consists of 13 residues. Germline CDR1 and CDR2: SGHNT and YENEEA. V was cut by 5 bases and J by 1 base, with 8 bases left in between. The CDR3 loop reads CASSRQANTEAFF. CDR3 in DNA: TGTGCCAGCAGCCGACAGGCGAACACTGAAGCTTTCTTT. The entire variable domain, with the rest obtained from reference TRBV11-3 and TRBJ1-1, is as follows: EAGVVQSPRYKIIEKKQPVAFWCNPISGHNTLYWYLQNLGQGPELLIRYENEEAVDDSQLPKDRFSAERLKGVDSTLKIQPAELGDSAVYLCASSRQANTEAFFGQGTRLTVV.